This T cell receptor (beta chain) originates from a study of T cells in Graves' hyperthyroidism and ophthalmopathy. Uncontrolled infection, other autoimmune disease, pregnancy or lactation disqualified patients from enrolment. Study-level points and caveats: Researchers found most expanded thyroid clonotypes above 0.001 in blood as well.

CDR3 size: 16 residues. The germline V and J ends were trimmed by 6 bases and 4 bases, with 19 bases remaining between them. The germline V gene encodes CDR1 MDHEN and CDR2 SYDVKM. This clonotype was counted a few times. The antigen remains unidentified. Using RNA transcripts as the source, TCR beta CDR3 regions were amplified. An initial round of RT-PCR targeting the TCR CDR3 relied on the HTBI primer set. Via MiXCR, TCRdb re-called the multiplex PCR reads, giving one row per CDR3 protein. The table lists 550,000 to 700,000 distinct CDR3 sequences, about 45% of them singletons. The sequencing sample was made of peripheral blood or thyroid tissue (not recorded which). The rearrangement joins TRBV28 to TRBJ1-5, with D possibly TRBD1 on 5 matching bases. The sequence was collected from an adult woman with Graves' disease, either hyperthyroidism or ophthalmopathy (not recorded which). The CDR3 here is CASSIGTESLNQPQHF. The CDR3 bases are TGTGCCAGCAGCATAGGGACGGAGTCATTAAATCAGCCCCAGCATTTT.